This is a list of T cell receptor beta chains from one sample in a study of molecular identifiers for immune sequencing clone quantification. TCRdb re-analysed the PCR reads in MiXCR, keeping a single row per CDR3 protein. The sample has hundreds of thousands of distinct CDR3 sequences; about 25% are singletons. Sequenced material: naive CD8+ T cells from blood, with Jurkat cell RNA spiked in. These receptor sequences come from a human donor in good health. Some libraries in this study had Jurkat cell RNA spiked in. Each CDR3 is given with its conserved first and last residue. Fields, in order: V gene, CDR3 length, clone size, D gene, J gene, CDR3 protein, CDR3 DNA. The D gene is left open where the match is weak. Part of the rows lack a size; the others show once, few, many or a class for expanded clones.

TRBV12-5	12	few	NA	TRBJ1-1	CASGLQFTEAFF	TGTGCTAGTGGTTTGCAATTCACTGAAGCTTTCTTT
TRBV5-1	15	NA	NA	TRBJ2-7	CASSPRGRSSYERYF	TGCGCCAGCAGCCCGCGGGGCAGATCCTCCTACGAGCGGTACTTC
TRBV7-9	15	few	NA	TRBJ2-7	CASSSSDTNSYEQYF	TGTGCCAGCAGCTCTTCGGATACCAACTCCTACGAGCAGTACTTC
TRBV30	14	few	TRBD2	TRBJ2-7	CAWDTSGSSYEQYF	TGTGCCTGGGACACTAGCGGGAGCTCCTACGAGCAGTACTTC
TRBV5-1	13	many	NA	TRBJ1-1	CASSLEGETEAFF	TGCGCCAGCAGCTTGGAGGGGGAGACTGAAGCTTTCTTT
TRBV5-4	16	many	TRBD1	TRBJ2-5	CASSPWDRGLQETQYF	TGTGCCAGCAGCCCGTGGGACAGGGGGCTGCAAGAGACCCAGTACTTC
TRBV12-3/TRBV12-4	17	few	TRBD2	TRBJ2-3	CASSLGLAGTSTDTQYF	TGTGCCAGCAGTTTAGGGCTAGCGGGGACTAGCACAGATACGCAGTATTTT
TRBV7-9	16	NA	NA	TRBJ2-6	CASSPPDNSGANVLTF	TGTGCCAGCAGCCCCCCCGACAACTCTGGGGCCAACGTCCTGACTTTC
TRBV5-1	16	many	TRBD2	TRBJ2-7	CASAKSGTSGKYEQYF	TGCGCCAGCGCCAAGTCCGGGACTAGCGGTAAATACGAGCAGTACTTC
TRBV20-1	17	many	NA	TRBJ2-3	CSARPTPRGPSTDTQYF	TGCAGTGCTAGACCAACCCCGCGGGGACCTAGCACAGATACGCAGTATTTT
TRBV12-5	13	many	TRBD2	TRBJ2-7	CASGPGLAYEQYF	TGTGCTAGTGGTCCGGGACTAGCCTACGAGCAGTACTTC
TRBV15	16	few	NA	TRBJ2-6	CATSRDKGTGANVLTF	TGTGCCACCAGCAGAGATAAGGGTACTGGGGCCAACGTCCTGACTTTC
TRBV6-2/TRBV6-3	11	many	NA	TRBJ2-7	CASSYGLGQYF	TGTGCCAGCAGTTACGGACTTGGGCAGTACTTC
TRBV13	14	once	TRBD2	TRBJ2-7	CASSPWTRRTAQYF	TGTGCCAGCAGCCCATGGACTAGGCGGACCGCGCAGTACTTC
TRBV29-1	13	NA	TRBD1	TRBJ2-1	CSVDRGAYNEQFF	TGCAGCGTCGACAGGGGGGCCTACAATGAGCAGTTCTTC
TRBV7-6	15	NA	NA	TRBJ2-7	CASSLVGGSYDEQYF	TGTGCCAGCAGCTTAGTGGGGGGAAGCTACGACGAGCAGTACTTC
TRBV4-1	14	NA	TRBD1	TRBJ2-7	CASSQVQGDYEQYF	TGCGCCAGCAGCCAAGTGCAGGGGGACTACGAGCAGTACTTC
TRBV27	14	many	TRBD1	TRBJ1-2	CASSLQGAPNGYTF	TGTGCCAGCAGTTTACAGGGGGCGCCGAATGGCTACACCTTC
TRBV9	14	few	NA	TRBJ2-5	CASSVDIGKETQYF	TGTGCCAGCAGCGTAGATATAGGTAAAGAGACCCAGTACTTC
TRBV7-3	17	NA	NA	TRBJ2-5	CASSQYAYGTEQETQYF	TGTGCCAGCAGCCAGTATGCCTACGGGACCGAACAAGAGACCCAGTACTTC
TRBV10-2	13	NA	TRBD1	TRBJ2-3	CASSESTGDTQYF	TGCGCCAGCAGTGAGTCGACAGGGGATACGCAGTATTTT
TRBV30	11	NA	NA	TRBJ2-1	CAWSVGEELFF	TGTGCCTGGAGTGTAGGGGAGGAGCTGTTCTTC
TRBV12-3/TRBV12-4	14	NA	TRBD2	TRBJ2-7	CASSLPGSGQEQYF	TGTGCCAGCAGCCTCCCCGGTAGCGGGCAAGAGCAGTACTTC
TRBV28	12	few	TRBD1	TRBJ2-7	CASSYRGYERYF	TGTGCCAGCAGTTACAGGGGCTACGAGCGGTACTTC
TRBV27	15	NA	NA	TRBJ2-2	CASSLSGLNTGELFF	TGTGCCAGCAGTTTATCGGGGTTGAACACCGGGGAGCTGTTTTTT
TRBV29-1	14	NA	NA	TRBJ2-7	CSVELAGAGDEWYF	TGCAGCGTTGAATTGGCGGGGGCTGGGGACGAGTGGTACTTC
TRBV4-1	15	few	NA	TRBJ2-7	CASSQREDSSYEQYF	TGCGCCAGCAGCCAAAGGGAGGACAGTTCCTACGAGCAGTACTTC
TRBV15	16	NA	TRBD2	TRBJ2-1	CATNRGYGSGDNEQFF	TGTGCCACCAACAGAGGGTATGGTAGCGGGGACAATGAGCAGTTCTTC
TRBV6-2/TRBV6-3	11	once	NA	TRBJ2-7	CAGSYSSEQYF	TGTGCCGGCAGTTATTCGTCCGAGCAGTACTTC
TRBV5-1	15	many	TRBD1	TRBJ2-7	CASSSPGQGPYEQYF	TGCGCCAGCAGCTCCCCGGGACAGGGGCCCTACGAGCAGTACTTC
TRBV27	14	few	TRBD2	TRBJ2-1	CASSPTGLVNEQFF	TGTGCCAGCAGCCCTACGGGACTAGTAAATGAGCAGTTCTTC
TRBV14	15	NA	TRBD2	TRBJ2-3	CASGQLAGATDTQYF	TGTGCCAGCGGCCAGCTAGCGGGGGCCACAGATACGCAGTATTTT
TRBV29-1	13	NA	NA	TRBJ1-4	CSVTSATNEKLFF	TGCAGCGTAACGTCGGCAACTAATGAAAAACTGTTTTTT
TRBV4-3	17	NA	TRBD2	TRBJ2-3	CASSQDNGGAETDTQYF	TGCGCCAGCAGCCAAGATAACGGGGGGGCCGAGACAGATACGCAGTATTTT
TRBV6-2/TRBV6-3	16	NA	NA	TRBJ2-5	CASSYSGWTFQETQYF	TGTGCCAGCAGTTACTCGGGCTGGACCTTCCAAGAGACCCAGTACTTC
TRBV6-2/TRBV6-3	14	NA	NA	TRBJ2-5	CACSYTRAQETQYF	TGTGCCTGCAGTTACACCAGGGCTCAAGAGACCCAGTACTTC
TRBV18	14	few	TRBD1	TRBJ2-1	CASSPGQGWNEQFF	TGTGCCAGCTCACCGGGACAGGGGTGGAATGAGCAGTTCTTC
TRBV12-3/TRBV12-4	16	many	TRBD1	TRBJ2-3	CASSDPTGVNPDTQYF	TGTGCCAGCAGCGACCCGACAGGGGTCAACCCAGATACGCAGTATTTT
TRBV5-1	14	NA	NA	TRBJ1-6	CASSLERGNSPLHF	TGCGCCAGCAGCTTGGAGAGGGGTAATTCACCCCTCCACTTT
TRBV11-2	16	NA	NA	TRBJ1-6	CASSPPGGSYNSPLRF	TGTGCCAGCAGCCCACCCGGGGGCTCCTATAATTCACCCCTCCGCTTT
TRBV7-9	16	many	NA	TRBJ2-3	CASSLTESDPYTPQYF	TGTGCCAGCAGCCTTACAGAAAGTGACCCTTACACCCCCCAGTATTTT
TRBV10-3	15	NA	TRBD2	TRBJ2-2	CAIRDGTSVTGELFF	TGTGCCATCAGGGACGGGACTAGCGTCACCGGGGAGCTGTTTTTT
TRBV7-2	12	many	NA	TRBJ2-7	CASSLDTNEQYF	TGTGCCAGCAGCCTGGACACCAACGAGCAGTACTTC
TRBV7-2	11	many	NA	TRBJ2-1	CASTSYNEQFF	TGTGCCAGCACAAGCTACAATGAGCAGTTCTTC
TRBV24-1	15	few	TRBD1	TRBJ2-1	CATSRTGGSYNEQFF	TGTGCCACCAGTAGAACAGGGGGATCCTACAATGAGCAGTTCTTC
TRBV7-9	15	NA	TRBD2	TRBJ2-7	CASSLPTSGRYEQYF	TGTGCCAGCAGCTTACCGACTAGCGGGAGGTACGAGCAGTACTTC
TRBV12-3/TRBV12-4	17	many	TRBD1	TRBJ1-1	CASSSSARDRGDTEAFF	TGTGCCAGCAGTTCTAGCGCCCGGGACAGGGGTGATACTGAAGCTTTCTTT